This TCR beta chain appears in the sequencing data of a study of cytomegalovirus exposure and HLA in healthy donors (dated by TCRdb to the late 2010s). Looking at the study overall: An earlier analysis of more than 550 of the donors reported 250 to 300 Gb of sequence data and 95 million to 120 million unique TCR beta sequences obtained from about 179 million T cells. Roughly 300 gigabases of sequencing data and around 85 million unique TCR sequences made up an early release that covered 500 to 700 HLA-typed donors. Of the 300 to 450 genotyped donors, more than 75% were placed in the genetic ancestry cluster associated with self-reported Caucasian donors. The study aimed to test whether signatures of past pathogen exposure could be identified by cataloging public T cell receptors. Using immunosequencing, the study profiled T cell repertoires from fewer than 850 subjects and related those repertoires to cytomegalovirus serostatus. Besides the first cohort of around 670 subjects, a separate validation cohort made up of roughly 130 different subjects was used. The study combined high-throughput TCR immunosequencing, statistical association of individual TCRs with disease status, and machine learning to predict cytomegalovirus infection status. A later analysis re-analyzed previously published TCR beta repertoires from 650 to 800 donors and added high-resolution HLA genotyping to study TCR occurrence patterns. The later analysis used no new phenotypic data to find candidate immune exposures, relying instead on TCR beta sequences and their occurrence across donors. In an earlier analysis of 587 of the donors, high-throughput TCR beta sequencing was used to judge whether each TCR beta V gene segment behaved as functional or pseudogenic. Donor age, sex, ethnicity and CMV serostatus were collected together with the repertoire data. In a later genetic analysis, genome-wide SNP genotypes for about 60% of the 666 donors were used, and that subset was treated as a discovery cohort. Every repertoire in the discovery cohort had been generated on one and the same sequencing platform. Class I and class II HLA loci were covered by the typing at four-digit resolution. The number of typed donors differed by locus: about 629-640 for A, B, C, DRB1 and DQB1; approximately 530 for DQA1; some 590 for DPA1; and 400 to 480 for DPB1. Roughly 5 DR-DQ haplotypes were handled as single units for association and clustering, since linkage in the cohort was strong. Across approximately 400 genotyped donors of the cohort, an average of about 240,000 unique TCR beta nucleotide sequences per donor were sequenced, and around 20% of those sequences were non-productive.

V loses 3 bases of germline sequence and J loses 5 bases, and the interval between the two ends is 19 bases. From cysteine to phenylalanine, the CDR3 is 16 amino acids long. The sequence is cut down to CDR3 DNA, 48 bases in frame from base 1. The germline V gene yields SNHLY for CDR1 and FYNNEI for CDR2. The library was built by means of the immunoSEQ multiplex PCR assay. For the multiplex PCR, a mixture combining 60 forward primers for TCR Vbeta segments and 13 reverse primers for TCR Jbeta segments was used. Amplification of the CDR3 region of rearranged TCR beta genes was performed with a multiplex PCR assay on genomic DNA. The amplified TCR beta libraries were sequenced on the Illumina HiSeq System as 87-base-pair reads. The authors' pipeline ran thus. In a later analysis, 77 million or so unique TCR beta chains were counted across the roughly 670 repertoires, and roughly 11 million of these chains were shared by at least two donors. A nearest-neighbor algorithm error-corrected the raw reads and collapsed the reads into unique sequences, merging closely related sequences to remove PCR and sequencing errors. Alignment of CDR3 sequences to IMGT reference sequences was used to assign V, D and J gene segments. For a sequence to be retained, a match of at least six nucleotides to both a V gene segment and a J gene segment was required. A rearrangement was called productive if the CDR3 had no stop codons and remained in frame with V and J, and every other rearrangement was called non-productive. CDR3 was defined by IMGT convention, running from the second conserved V-encoded cysteine to the conserved J-encoded phenylalanine. The earlier analysis of about 560 of the donors excluded any sequence lacking an unambiguous match to a single V gene segment. An earlier analysis of 587 of the donors classified V segments as functional when productive rearrangements were above 56.7% and as segregating when the standard deviation between donors was above 5%. A statistical classification framework was built for diagnosing cytomegalovirus status from the catalog of TCR beta chain sequences. V and J gene assignment, in a later analysis, came from comparing TCR nucleotide sequences with IMGT/GENE-DB human TR gene sequences. In a later analysis, CDR3 sequences and most-parsimonious VDJ recombination scenarios were assigned using the TCRdist pipeline. In a later analysis, each TCR beta chain was defined by its CDR3 amino acid sequence together with its V-gene family, and reads lacking a unique V-gene family were excluded. In a later analysis, 500 to 700 highly shared, low-generation-probability nucleotide sequences were removed to address suspected cross-contamination and a sequencing artifact. A later analysis calculated a clonal expansion index for each public chain from normalized within-repertoire ranks of inferred template counts. Generation probabilities in a later analysis came from a VDJ recombination model fitted to out-of-frame rearrangements, and those results were checked against IGoR. Hypergeometric tests were used in a later analysis to score TCR-TCR, TCR-HLA and TCR-CMV co-occurrence, with a repertoire-size bias correction applied to the TCR pairs. False discovery rates were estimated in a later analysis by permuting HLA or CMV assignments 20 times. In a later analysis, co-occurring TCRs were grouped using DBSCAN, and TCRdist sequence similarity was added for clustering within HLA-allele-positive subsets. Co-occurrence clustering excluded repertoires with fewer than 30,000 or more than 120,000 public chains, plus five with anomalous nucleotide sharing. TCRdb took this table from immuneACCESS and kept in-frame rearrangements with V and J called. Such tables lack part of the clones; where checked against another copy, unresolved V genes explain under half of the gap, and the rest is unexplained. Clone size and the V and J calls come from that table; the DNA yielded D and trimming. Counted in this sample were 100,000 to 150,000 clones; around 74% of them appeared once. Less than 5% of the sample is taken by the ten largest.

The cohort was made up of approximately 700 healthy bone marrow donors. Cohort members were all nominally healthy when sampled, although unrecorded immune exposures were likely present. The donor was CMV seropositive and was included in the group of some 290 seropositive cohort members. A peripheral blood sample was collected from each donor, and TCR beta sequencing was performed on peripheral blood mononuclear cells. Genomic DNA was extracted from the blood cell samples with the Qiagen DNeasy Blood Extraction Kit. As concerns this clone: What this receptor recognizes is not known. It has no much larger one-base neighbor in the sample; base qualities were not kept.

Results and caveats for the whole study, not just this receptor: When HLA alleles, especially DR and DQ, strongly co-occurred, TCR associations were difficult to assign to individual alleles. According to a later analysis, parvovirus B19, influenza, CMV and Epstein-Barr virus appeared linked to several top co-occurrence clusters. In a later analysis, the rate of TCR association differed among HLA loci, with DRB1 alleles having the most associated TCRs and HLA-C alleles having the fewest. While some public TCRs were present in many individuals, most TCR sequences turned up only very rarely across donors. The authors suggested that the approach could potentially be generalized to other disease states and immunological phenotypes. For the cohort, immune exposure information was limited to CMV serostatus. The 87-base-pair reads could not distinguish some IMGT-functional V segments, including TRBV6-2 and TRBV6-3, so those segments were excluded. Most CMV-associated TCR beta chains appeared to be HLA-restricted in a later analysis, and the HLA associations seemed to be driven largely by CMV exposure. Compared with the approximately 670-donor mean, donors in an Asian-associated ancestry cluster had fewer N-insertions in productive TCRs, according to a later genetic analysis. In a later genetic analysis, a missense DCLRE1C variant was associated with V-gene and J-gene trimming of TCR beta chains, and the association was replicated in an independent cohort. At a false discovery rate of 0.05, a later analysis linked 16,000 or so TCR beta sequences to specific HLA alleles. The study gave a list of about 160 TCR beta chains associated with cytomegalovirus. An earlier analysis of several hundred of the donors showed that most TCR beta V segments appeared in productive rearrangements either about 87% or about 30% of the time, which broadly matched IMGT annotations. In this cohort, only TCR beta chains were sequenced, and detectable features were limited by the absence of alpha or paired-chain data. The presence/absence analyses assumed that sequencing depth was roughly uniform across donors, and that assumption may not be true. The earlier analysis of about 600 of the donors excluded approximately 17 rarely observed V segments, including chromosome 9 orphons, because counts were too low. A further reported finding was that TCR beta sequences accurately predicted the HLA-A and HLA-B alleles for most subjects in the first cohort. In a later analysis, HLA-associated TCR beta chains showed more clonal expansion and lower generation probabilities than non-associated chains that were equally common. HLA typing was unavailable for some donors at each locus, so association tests used only the typed subset. Three of the identified cytomegalovirus-associated TCR beta chains were confirmed in vitro to be specific for cytomegalovirus antigens. The sequencing pipeline was judged likely to have produced a cluster of highly shared sequence variants as a technical artifact. Correlated functional status among segregating V segments might be attributable to linkage disequilibrium, but an unknown experimental factor could not be ruled out. Cytomegalovirus status was reported to be diagnosed by the classifier with high specificity and sensitivity in both the original and validation cohorts.

This clonotype was sampled from a woman in her forties or fifties in good health and CMV-seropositive. Recombination connected TRBV2 to TRBJ2-5; matching of 5 bases hints at TRBD2 as the D gene. Material for sequencing was PBMCs. The CDR3 protein is CASSEPSGKRGETQYF. In nucleotides, the sequence is TGTGCCAGCAGTGAGCCCTCCGGGAAAAGAGGGGAGACCCAGTACTTC.